This TCR beta chain emerged from a study of OX40 agonist ivuxolimab in advanced cancers. Study background: Antecedent anti-PD-1, anti-PD-L1 or anti-CTLA-4 therapy was permissible, with roughly 36% having received some. Study findings and constraints: CD8+ T cells averaged more expanded clones than CD4+.

Many counts were recorded for this clone. Its target is not known. Trimming took off 1 base at V and 5 bases at J, with 11 bases between the two ends. This CDR3 region has 14 residues. Germline V lookup: CDR1 SGHAT, CDR2 FQNNGV. Clones were sequenced by immunoSEQ multiplex PCR, and TCRdb holds only the in-frame ones, with some missing. The sample holds about 32,000 clones; roughly 84% are singletons and the top ten take more than 15%. The sample consisted of CD4+ or CD8+ T cells sorted from blood, taken in a trial of the OX40 agonist ivuxolimab. This sequence originates from an adult with an advanced solid tumor such as melanoma, head and neck, liver or kidney cancer. This chain uses TRBV11-2 with TRBJ2-5; D perhaps matches TRBD1 (5 bases). The CDR3 DNA reads as TGTGCCAGCAGCTTAGTAGACAGTAAGGAGACCCAGTACTTC. Encoded protein: CASSLVDSKETQYF.